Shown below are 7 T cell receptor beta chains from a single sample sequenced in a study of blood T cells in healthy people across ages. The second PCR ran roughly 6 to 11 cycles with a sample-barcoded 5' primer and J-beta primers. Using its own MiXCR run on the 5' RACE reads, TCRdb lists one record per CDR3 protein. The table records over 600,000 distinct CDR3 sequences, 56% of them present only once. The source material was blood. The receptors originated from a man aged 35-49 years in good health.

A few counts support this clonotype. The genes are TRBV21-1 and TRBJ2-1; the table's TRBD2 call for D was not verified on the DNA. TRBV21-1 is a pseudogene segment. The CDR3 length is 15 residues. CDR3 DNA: TGTGCCAGCAGCAAAGTAGCGGGAGTAAGCAATGAGCAGTTCTTC. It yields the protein CASSKVAGVSNEQFF.

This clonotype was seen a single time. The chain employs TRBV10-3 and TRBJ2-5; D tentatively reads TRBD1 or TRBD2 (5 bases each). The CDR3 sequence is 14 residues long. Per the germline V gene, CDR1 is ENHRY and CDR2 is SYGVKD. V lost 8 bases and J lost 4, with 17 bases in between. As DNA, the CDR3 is TGTGCCATCTGGGACGGACCCCCGCGAGAGACCCAGTACTTC. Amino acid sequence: CAIWDGPPRETQYF.

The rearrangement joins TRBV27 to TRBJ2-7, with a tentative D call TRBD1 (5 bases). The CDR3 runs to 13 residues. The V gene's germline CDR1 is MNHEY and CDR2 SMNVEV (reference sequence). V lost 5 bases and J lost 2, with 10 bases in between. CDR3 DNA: TGTGCCAGCAGTGTACAGACAGCCTACGAGCAGTACTTC. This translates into CASSVQTAYEQYF.

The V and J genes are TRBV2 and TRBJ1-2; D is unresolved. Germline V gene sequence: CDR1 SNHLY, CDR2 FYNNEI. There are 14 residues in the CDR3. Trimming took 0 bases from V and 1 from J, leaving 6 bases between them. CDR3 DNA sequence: TGTGCCAGCAGTGAAGCGACAAGTAACTATGGCTACACCTTC. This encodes CASSEATSNYGYTF. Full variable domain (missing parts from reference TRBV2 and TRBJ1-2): EPEVTQTPSHQVTQMGQEVILRCVPISNHLYFYWYRQILGQKVEFLVSFYNNEISEKSEIFDDQFSVERPDGSNFTLKIRSTKLEDSAMYFCASSEATSNYGYTFGSGTRLTVV.

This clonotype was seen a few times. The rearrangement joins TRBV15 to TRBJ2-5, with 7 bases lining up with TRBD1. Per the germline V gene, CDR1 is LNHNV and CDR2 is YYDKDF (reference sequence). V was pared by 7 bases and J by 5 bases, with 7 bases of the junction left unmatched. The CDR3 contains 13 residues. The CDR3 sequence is CATNRGRGETQYF. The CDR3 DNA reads TGTGCCACCAACAGGGGACGAGGGGAGACCCAGTACTTC.

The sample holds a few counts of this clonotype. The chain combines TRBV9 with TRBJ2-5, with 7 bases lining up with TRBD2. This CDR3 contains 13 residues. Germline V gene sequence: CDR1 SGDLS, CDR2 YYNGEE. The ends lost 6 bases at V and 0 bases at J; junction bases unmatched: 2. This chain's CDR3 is CASTSGNQETQYF. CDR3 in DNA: TGTGCCAGCACTAGCGGAAACCAAGAGACCCAGTACTTC.

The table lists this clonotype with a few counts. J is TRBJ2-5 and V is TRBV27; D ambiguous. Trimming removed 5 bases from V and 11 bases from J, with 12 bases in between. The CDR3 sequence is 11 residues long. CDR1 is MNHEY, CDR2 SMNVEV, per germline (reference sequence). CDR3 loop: CASSPGRTQYF. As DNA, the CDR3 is TGTGCCAGCAGTCCTGGAAGAACGCAGTACTTC.